This T cell receptor beta chain was observed in a study of blood T cell repertoires in COVID-19. Original analysis: Using reference gene primer amplification, nucleated cell counts were estimated. Assay used: immunoSEQ multiplex PCR; TCRdb lists only in-frame clones, some missing. V and J calls and clone size are as listed in that table; D and trimming were resolved from the DNA. The sample consists of fewer than 120,000 clones, more than 75% of them appearing once. CDR1 is SGHTA and CDR2 is FQGNSA in the germline V gene. The CDR3 loop spans 14 amino acids. V was cut by 4 bases and J by 6 bases, with 16 bases left in between.

The rearrangement links TRBV7-2 to TRBJ2-7; possible D gene TRBD2, 7 bases. The receptor was derived from a woman between 45 and 60 years old with acute or convalescent COVID-19. The sample comprised peripheral blood. The CDR3 is CASSSLTRGGEQYF. DNA of the CDR3: TGTGCCAGCAGCTCCCTGACTAGGGGGGGCGAGCAGTACTTC.